The present T cell receptor (beta chain) was sequenced within a study of shared clonotypes between healthy human individuals. Regarding the study as a whole: Specimens sampled were limited to blood, with tissue repertoires likely differing.

Execution of the assay was at deep level. It was roughly 210 ng DNA, 25,000 to 35,000 T cell genomes, that sorted-subset replicate PCRs used. TCRdb's copy holds only in-frame clones and misses some; the assay was immunoSEQ multiplex PCR. The sample shows approximately 2,200,000 clones, about 92% of them seen only once. V shed 9 bases and J 6 bases; nucleotides not matched to a gene: 6. Germline CDR1 ENHRY, CDR2 SYGVKD. CDR3 size: 13 residues. As concerns this clone: Its antigen is still unknown.

Naive CD8 cells, CD45RO-negative and positively selected for CCR7, excluded terminally differentiated effector memory CD45RA+ cells. This TCR derives from a man younger than 30 in good health. Some clones in this sample may be carry-over from other donors' samples. The sample comprised naive CD8+ T cells from PBMCs. V and J are TRBV10-3 and TRBJ1-3; TRBD1 matches 9 bases. CDR3: CAIPGQGINTIYF. CDR3 nucleotide sequence: TGTGCCATTCCGGGACAGGGAATAAACACCATATATTTT.